This T cell receptor (beta chain) emerged from a study of T cells expressing NK-cell markers. As the method of synthesis, 5'RACE template switching with UMIs yielded TCR beta cDNA. TCRdb re-called the 5' RACE reads and gives one entry per CDR3 protein, without DNA. In all, the sample yields roughly 350,000 distinct CDR3 sequences. This TCR derives from a man between 18 and 69 years old in good health. What was sequenced was blood T cells: a sorted CD56 or NKG2C T cell subset, CD4+ or CD8+ T cells, or bulk PBMC T cells (not recorded which).

The chain's CDR3 is CASSLHENMAEAFF. This sequence joins TRBV18 and TRBJ1-1. Germline CDR1 is KGHSH and CDR2 is LQKENI. CDR3 length equals 14 residues.